A single sample is the source of the 9 T cell receptor beta chains below, sequenced in a study of T-cell reconstitution after alpha-beta-depleted transplantation in children. Unique molecular identifiers were used to barcode this TCRbeta library. MiXCR was run by TCRdb on the PCR reads, yielding one entry per CDR3 protein. The sample has fewer than 250,000 distinct CDR3 sequences, approximately 15% seen once. Specimen: PBMCs, mostly from graft donor cells, collected 360 days after TCRalphabeta/CD19-depleted stem cell transplant. These receptors came from a male patient aged 2 to 9 who had a stem cell transplant for acute lymphoblastic leukemia, so the T cells may come from the graft donor.

This clonotype was picked up a small number of times. This chain's CDR3 is CASGTGLQQYF. In DNA, the CDR3 is TGTGCCAGCGGAACAGGGTTACAGCAGTACTTC. The chain links TRBV6-2 or TRBV6-3 to TRBJ2-7, with D possibly being TRBD1 (6 bases). V was pared by 8 bases and J by 8 bases, with 13 bases between. This CDR3 has 11 residues. Per the germline V gene, CDR1 is MNHEY and CDR2 is SVGEGT.

This chain joins TRBV10-3 and TRBJ2-3; no definite D call. In germline, CDR1 is ENHRY, CDR2 SYGVKD. V was clipped by 8 bases and J by 0 bases, with 21 bases between them. This CDR3 comprises 17 residues. Written as DNA, the CDR3 is TGTGCCATCCAAAGTGAATACCACCAGATGAGCACAGATACGCAGTATTTT. Protein sequence: CAIQSEYHQMSTDTQYF.

This clonotype appeared a few times. DNA of the CDR3: TGTGCCAGCAGCTTACTGGGTCCCCAGCCCCAGCATTTT. This encodes CASSLLGPQPQHF. The chain employs TRBV7-9 and TRBJ1-5; D is unresolved. V dropped 2 bases and J dropped 7 bases, with 9 bases sitting between them. This CDR3 is built from 13 residues. CDR1 is SEHNR and CDR2 is FQNEAQ in the germline V gene (reference sequence).

As regards this clonotype: The final CDR3 position lacks the conserved phenylalanine or tryptophan, pointing to a likely read error. The DNA is left out, because the CDR3 cannot be placed on it with certainty; the CDR3 is given as TCRdb lists it. This rearrangement joins TRBV28 to TRBJ1-2; TRBD1, as called in the table, went unchecked against the DNA. From germline, CDR1 is MDHEN and CDR2 SYDVKM. The CDR3 is made up of 12 amino acids, end residues included. The CDR3 reads CASSLAHGGTAV.

V is TRBV5-1 and J is TRBJ1-1; no firm D call. V lost 1 base and J 3 bases, leaving 13 bases between the germline ends. The CDR3 sequence is 15 residues long. Germline V gene sequence: CDR1 SGHRS, CDR2 YFSETQ. The CDR3 loop is CASSLLPGFDTEAFF. In DNA, the CDR3 is TGCGCCAGCAGCTTGTTACCCGGGTTTGACACTGAAGCTTTCTTT.

This clonotype was seen more than once but under ten times. The chain is built from TRBV4-1 and TRBJ1-5, with 7 nucleotides matching TRBD1. The CDR3 extends over 13 amino acids. With 4 bases clipped from V and 9 bases from J, the junction kept 6 bases outside the gene matches. Looked up from germline, CDR1 is MGHRA and CDR2 is YSYEKL. The CDR3: CASSRQGGGPQHF. The DNA of the CDR3 is TGCGCCAGCAGCCGACAGGGCGGGGGGCCCCAGCATTTT.

This clonotype turned up a few times. CDR3 in amino acids: CSASTQAGFEAFF. The CDR3 DNA follows: TGCAGTGCTAGCACACAAGCGGGATTTGAAGCTTTCTTT. The chain employs TRBV20-1 and TRBJ1-1; the D is unclear. CDR3 length: 13 residues. Germline CDR1 DFQATT, CDR2 SNEGSKA (reference sequence). V shed 3 bases and J shed 7 bases, with 15 bases lying between them.

The rearrangement joins TRBV20-1 to TRBJ2-7; 11 bases fit TRBD2. Germline CDR1 DFQATT, CDR2 SNEGSKA (reference sequence). Trimming cost V 6 bases and J 4 bases; bases outside gene matches: 5. There are 13 residues in the CDR3. In DNA form, the CDR3 reads TGCAGTGCAATAGCGGGGGGGCCTTACGAGCAGTACTTC. Translated, it gives CSAIAGGPYEQYF.

This clonotype was found a few times. The J gene is TRBJ2-2, the V gene TRBV7-2; perhaps TRBD2 as D (5 bases). The CDR3 has 14 residues. Trimming pared 1 base from V and 5 bases from J, leaving 8 bases between. Germline V CDR1 and CDR2: SGHTA, FQGNSA. The CDR3 loop is CASSLVEGTGELFF. Here the CDR3 DNA reads TGTGCCAGCAGCTTAGTTGAGGGAACCGGGGAGCTGTTTTTT.